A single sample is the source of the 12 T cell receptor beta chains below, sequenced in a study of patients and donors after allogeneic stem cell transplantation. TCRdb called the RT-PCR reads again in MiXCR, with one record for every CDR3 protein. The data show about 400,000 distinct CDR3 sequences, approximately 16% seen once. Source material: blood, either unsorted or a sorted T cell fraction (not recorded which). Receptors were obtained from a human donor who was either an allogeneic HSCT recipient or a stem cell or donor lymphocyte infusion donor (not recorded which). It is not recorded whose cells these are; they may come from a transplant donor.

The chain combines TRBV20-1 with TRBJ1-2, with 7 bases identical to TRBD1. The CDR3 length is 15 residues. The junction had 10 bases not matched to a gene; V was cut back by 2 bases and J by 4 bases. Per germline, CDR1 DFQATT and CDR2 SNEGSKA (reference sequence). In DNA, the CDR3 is TGCAGTGCTAGATCTACAGGGGCTCTAGGCTATGGCTACACCTTC. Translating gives CSARSTGALGYGYTF.

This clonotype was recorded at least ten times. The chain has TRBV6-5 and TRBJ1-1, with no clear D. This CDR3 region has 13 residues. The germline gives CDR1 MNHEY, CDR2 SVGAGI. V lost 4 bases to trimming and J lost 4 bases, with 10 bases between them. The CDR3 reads CASSSRFLTEAFF. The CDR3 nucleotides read TGTGCCAGCAGTTCCAGATTCCTCACTGAAGCTTTCTTT.

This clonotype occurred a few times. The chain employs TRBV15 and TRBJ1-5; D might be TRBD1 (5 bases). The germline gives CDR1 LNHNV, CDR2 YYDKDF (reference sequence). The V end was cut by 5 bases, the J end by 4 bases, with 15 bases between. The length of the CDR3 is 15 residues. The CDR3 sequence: CATSSRQSSNQPQHF. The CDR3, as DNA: TGTGCCACCAGCTCCCGACAGAGTTCAAATCAGCCCCAGCATTTT.

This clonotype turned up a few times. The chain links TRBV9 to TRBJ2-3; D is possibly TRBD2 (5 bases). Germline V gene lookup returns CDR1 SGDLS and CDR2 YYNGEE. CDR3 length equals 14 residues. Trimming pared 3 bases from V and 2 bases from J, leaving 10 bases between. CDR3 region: CASSGSGNTDTQYF. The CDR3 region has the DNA TGTGCCAGCAGCGGGTCGGGGAACACAGATACGCAGTATTTT. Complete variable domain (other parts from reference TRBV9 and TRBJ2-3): DSGVTQTPKHLITATGQRVTLRCSPRSGDLSVYWYQQSLDQGLQFLIQYYNGEERAKGNILERFSAQQFPDLHSELNLSSLELGDSALYFCASSGSGNTDTQYFGPGTRLTVL.

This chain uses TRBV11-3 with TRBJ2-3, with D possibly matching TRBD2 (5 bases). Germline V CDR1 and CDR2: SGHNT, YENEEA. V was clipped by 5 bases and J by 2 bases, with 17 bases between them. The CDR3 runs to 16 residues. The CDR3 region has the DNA TGTGCCAGCAGCCCCATGGAGGTCCCATACACAGATACGCAGTATTTT. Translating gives CASSPMEVPYTDTQYF.

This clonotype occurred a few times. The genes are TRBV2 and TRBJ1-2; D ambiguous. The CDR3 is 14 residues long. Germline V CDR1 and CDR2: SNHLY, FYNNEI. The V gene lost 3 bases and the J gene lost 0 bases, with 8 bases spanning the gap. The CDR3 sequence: CASSESLANYGYTF. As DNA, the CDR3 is TGTGCCAGCAGTGAGTCTTTAGCTAACTATGGCTACACCTTC.

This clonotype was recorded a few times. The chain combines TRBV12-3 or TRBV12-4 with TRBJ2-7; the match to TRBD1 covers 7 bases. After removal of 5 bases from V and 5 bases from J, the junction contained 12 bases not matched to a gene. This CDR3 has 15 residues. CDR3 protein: CASSLRQGDNHEQYF. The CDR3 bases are TGTGCCAGCAGTCTCCGACAGGGCGATAACCACGAGCAGTACTTC.

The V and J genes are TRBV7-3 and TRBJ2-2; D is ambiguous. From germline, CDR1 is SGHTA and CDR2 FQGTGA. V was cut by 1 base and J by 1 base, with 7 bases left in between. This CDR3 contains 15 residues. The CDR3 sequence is CASSLMAENTGELFF. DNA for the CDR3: TGTGCCAGCAGCTTAATGGCAGAGAACACCGGGGAGCTGTTTTTT.

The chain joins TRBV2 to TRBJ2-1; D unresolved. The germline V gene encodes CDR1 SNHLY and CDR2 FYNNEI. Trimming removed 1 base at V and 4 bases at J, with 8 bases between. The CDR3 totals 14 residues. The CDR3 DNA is TGTGCCAGCAGTGAAGGATTGGGGTACAATGAGCAGTTCTTC. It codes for CASSEGLGYNEQFF.

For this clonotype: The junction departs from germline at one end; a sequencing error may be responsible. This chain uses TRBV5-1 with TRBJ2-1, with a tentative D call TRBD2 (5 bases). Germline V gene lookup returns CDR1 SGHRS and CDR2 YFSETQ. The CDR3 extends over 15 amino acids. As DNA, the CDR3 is TGCGCCAGCATTTCCCGGGGAGACTCCTACAATGAGCAGATCTTC. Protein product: CASISRGDSYNEQIF.

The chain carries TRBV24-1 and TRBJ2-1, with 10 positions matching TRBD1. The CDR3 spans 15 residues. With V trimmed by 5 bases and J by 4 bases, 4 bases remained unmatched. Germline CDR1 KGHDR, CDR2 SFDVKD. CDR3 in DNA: TGTGCCACCAGTGGGCGACAGGGGGCTTACAATGAGCAGTTCTTC. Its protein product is CATSGRQGAYNEQFF.

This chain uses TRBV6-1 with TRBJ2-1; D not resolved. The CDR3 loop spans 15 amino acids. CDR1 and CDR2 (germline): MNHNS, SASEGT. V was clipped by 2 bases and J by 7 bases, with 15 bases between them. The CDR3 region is CASSESGSRSNEQFF. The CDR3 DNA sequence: TGTGCCAGCAGTGAATCCGGGTCGAGGAGTAATGAGCAGTTCTTC.